The 19 T cell receptor beta chains below were found in one sample sequenced in a study of shared clonotypes between healthy human individuals. The table came from immunoSEQ multiplex PCR; TCRdb's copy has only in-frame clones and leaves some out. The sample lists around 500,000 clones; roughly 77% were seen once. Sequences were obtained from PBMCs. The source is a woman between 35 and 50 years old in good health. Some clones in this sample may be carry-over from other donors' samples.

V is TRBV29-1 and J is TRBJ1-1; 7 positions match TRBD1. The V segment lost 5 bases and the J segment 7 bases; nucleotides outside the gene matches: 7. Germline V gives CDR1 SQVTM, CDR2 ANQGSEA. This CDR3 region has 12 residues. The CDR3 bases are TGCAGCGTTACAAGGGGGCAGTATGAAGCTTTCTTT. Amino acid sequence: CSVTRGQYEAFF.

This chain joins TRBV11-2 and TRBJ2-5, with D tentatively TRBD1 (6 bases). Trimming removed 5 bases at V and 5 bases at J, with 12 bases between. CDR1 is SGHAT and CDR2 is FQNNGV in the germline V gene. The CDR3 totals 13 residues. CDR3 DNA sequence: TGTGCCAGCAGCCCCTCAAGGGGGGAGACCCAGTACTTC. It translates to CASSPSRGETQYF. Variable domain in full (rest from reference TRBV11-2 and TRBJ2-5): EAGVAQSPRYKIIEKRQSVAFWCNPISGHATLYWYQQILGQGPKLLIQFQNNGVVDDSQLPKDRFSAERLKGVDSTLKIQPAKLEDSAVYLCASSPSRGETQYFGPGTRLLVL.

The rearrangement joins TRBV5-4 to TRBJ2-7; maybe TRBD2 (6 bases). Trimming removed 0 bases from V and 5 bases from J, with 12 bases in between. The germline V gene encodes CDR1 SGHNT and CDR2 YYREEE (reference sequence). CDR3 length: 14 amino acids. The CDR3 coding sequence is TGTGCCAGCAGCTTGGCCGGCGGAGGGGACGAGCAGTACTTC. Translating it yields CASSLAGGGDEQYF.

The chain recombines TRBV6-4 with TRBJ2-2; 8 nucleotides match TRBD2. Germline CDR1 reads MRHNA; CDR2 reads SNTAGT. With V trimmed by 7 bases and J by 4 bases, 8 bases remained unmatched. The CDR3 is made up of 15 amino acids. The CDR3 loop is CASKSGSGGTGELFF. The CDR3 DNA reads as TGTGCCAGCAAGAGCGGGAGTGGGGGCACCGGGGAGCTGTTTTTT.

This chain uses TRBV6-9 with TRBJ2-2; no clear D. The germline gives CDR1 MNHGY, CDR2 SVAAGI. This CDR3 region has 14 residues. Trimming removed 9 bases at V and 2 bases at J, with 13 bases between. CDR3 amino acids: CASRRHTNTGELFF. The CDR3 DNA follows: TGTGCCAGTCGGCGACATACAAACACCGGGGAGCTGTTTTTT.

In this sample, this clone turned up a few times. V is TRBV9 and J is TRBJ1-1; D possibly corresponds to TRBD1 (5 bases). With 0 bases removed from V and 6 bases from J, the gap between germline ends came to 15 bases. The CDR3 covers 15 residues. CDR1 and CDR2 from the germline V gene are SGDLS and YYNGEE. CDR3: CASSVGGVWSPEAFF. CDR3 bases: TGTGCCAGCAGCGTAGGAGGGGTTTGGAGCCCTGAAGCTTTCTTT.

V and J are TRBV6-6 and TRBJ1-5; the D gene is possibly TRBD1 (6 bases). V shed 2 bases and J shed 6 bases, with 14 bases lying between them. The germline CDR1 and CDR2 sequences are MNHNY and SVGAGI (reference sequence). This CDR3 is built from 15 residues. The DNA of the CDR3 is TGTGCCAGCAGTTACGGGCAGGGGATGGGTCAGCCCCAGCATTTT. It yields the protein CASSYGQGMGQPQHF.

There are a few counts of this clone. The rearrangement links TRBV7-9 to TRBJ2-2, with no clear D. The V gene's germline CDR1 is SEHNR and CDR2 FQNEAQ (reference sequence). V shed 2 bases and J shed 6 bases, with 13 bases lying between them. This CDR3 region has 15 residues. The CDR3 loop is CASSLFRLSPGELFF. For the CDR3, the DNA is TGTGCCAGCAGCTTATTCAGACTGTCCCCCGGGGAGCTGTTTTTT.

The chain uses TRBV21-1 and TRBJ2-5; TRBD1 is the table's D call, not checked against the DNA. TRBV21-1 is a known pseudogene. CDR3 size: 14 residues. The CDR3 protein is CASSMHRGGETQYF. CDR3 DNA: TGTGCCAGCAGCATGCACAGGGGTGGGGAGACCCAGTACTTC.

V usage is TRBV10-3 and J usage is TRBJ2-1, with D possibly matching TRBD2 (6 bases). The V end lost 1 base, the J end lost 5 bases, and 15 bases lay between the germline ends. Germline CDR1 reads ENHRY; CDR2 reads SYGVKD. This CDR3 region has 16 residues. The CDR3: CAISELGGAWNNEQFF. CDR3 nucleotides: TGTGCCATCAGTGAGTTAGGAGGGGCCTGGAACAATGAGCAGTTCTTC.

The V and J genes are TRBV6-1 and TRBJ2-7; 9 bases map to TRBD1. Germline V gives CDR1 MNHNS, CDR2 SASEGT. CDR3 length equals 14 residues. V was pared by 5 bases and J by 2 bases, with 4 bases of the junction left unmatched. The CDR3 reads CASSLGQGTYEQYF. The CDR3 DNA reads as TGTGCCAGCAGTCTTGGACAGGGGACCTACGAGCAGTACTTC.

The chain links TRBV29-1 to TRBJ2-1, with D possibly TRBD2 on 5 matching bases. Trimming stripped 5 bases from V and 8 bases from J, with 25 bases between. The CDR3 contains 16 residues. Germline lookup yields CDR1 SQVTM and CDR2 ANQGSEA. The CDR3 DNA reads TGCAGCGTTACACCCTCTGATCGGGGTCGTTTCGATGAGCAGTTCTTC. As protein: CSVTPSDRGRFDEQFF.

The chain links TRBV11-2 to TRBJ1-6; D gene uncertain. Germline V gene sequence: CDR1 SGHAT, CDR2 FQNNGV. The CDR3 runs 16 residues. V was shortened by 2 bases and J by 8 bases, with 16 bases between the two germline ends. The DNA for the CDR3 is TGTGCCAGCAGCTTAAGTGGGGAAGGGTGGGATTCACCCCTCCACTTT. Translating gives CASSLSGEGWDSPLHF.

V usage is TRBV11-2 and J usage is TRBJ2-3; D not certain. Trimming shortened V by 5 bases and J by 4 bases, and 13 bases separated the two germline ends. In germline, CDR1 is SGHAT, CDR2 FQNNGV. The CDR3 consists of 14 residues. The CDR3 spells CASSPVGAPDTQYF. CDR3 DNA: TGTGCCAGCAGCCCGGTGGGTGCGCCAGATACGCAGTATTTT.

CDR3 sequence reads: CASNAGSSYEQYF. The CDR3 coding sequence is TGTGCCAGCAATGCAGGGTCTTCTTACGAGCAGTACTTC. This chain uses TRBV6-6 with TRBJ2-7, with D perhaps TRBD1 (5 bases). Germline lookup yields CDR1 MNHNY and CDR2 SVGAGI (reference sequence). This CDR3 has 13 residues. V was shortened by 7 bases and J by 4 bases, with 14 bases between the two germline ends.

The chain recombines TRBV13 with TRBJ2-3, with TRBD2 identical over 11 bases. CDR3 length: 15 residues. The germline V gene has CDR1 PRHDT and CDR2 FYEKMQ (reference sequence). The V gene end was trimmed by 5 bases and the J gene end by 2 bases; junction bases not matched to a gene: 3. CDR3 in DNA: TGTGCCAGCAGCGCGGGACTAGCGGTCACAGATACGCAGTATTTT. Its protein is CASSAGLAVTDTQYF.

The chain couples TRBV10-3 to TRBJ2-1, with D uncertain. Deletions cut 4 bases from V and 0 bases from J, with 10 bases between. CDR3 size: 15 residues. The germline V gene encodes CDR1 ENHRY and CDR2 SYGVKD. CDR3 in DNA: TGTGCCATCAGTGGCACACGGAGCTCCTACAATGAGCAGTTCTTC. As protein: CAISGTRSSYNEQFF.

J is TRBJ2-1 and V is TRBV7-8; TRBD2 aligns across 10 bases. With 5 bases clipped from V and 5 bases from J, the junction kept 3 bases outside the gene matches. CDR3 length: 14 amino acids. The germline gives CDR1 SGHVS, CDR2 FQNEAQ. CDR3 DNA sequence: TGTGCCAGCAGCAGGACTAGCGGCAACAATGAGCAGTTCTTC. It specifies CASSRTSGNNEQFF.

A remark on this clone: Other DNA sequences of this sample code for an identical CDR3. V gene TRBV2 combines with J gene TRBJ2-7; 11 nucleotides line up with TRBD2. V shed 5 bases and J 4 bases; nucleotides not matched to a gene: 7. Looked up from germline, CDR1 is SNHLY and CDR2 is FYNNEI. This CDR3 spans 15 amino acids. Here the CDR3 DNA reads TGTGCCAGCAGTCCTCAGACTAGCGGGAATTACGAGCAGTACTTC. The encoded protein is CASSPQTSGNYEQYF.